This T cell receptor (beta chain) was recovered during a study of technical replicates of blood from a few donors. Repertoires were generated with immunoSEQ multiplex PCR, while TCRdb's copy carries only in-frame clones and drops some. This sample has about 71,000 clones, with roughly 97% found just once. Sequenced sample: T cells isolated from PBMCs. This receptor was obtained from a human donor in good health.

In nucleotides, the CDR3 is TGTGCCAGCAGCATTACTAGCGGGAGGGCCCCCGAGCAGTACTTC. Translated: CASSITSGRAPEQYF. The chain carries TRBV7-2 and TRBJ2-7; 13 bases are a match to TRBD2. Germline V gene sequence: CDR1 SGHTA, CDR2 FQGNSA. This CDR3 has 15 residues. Trimming at V came to 5 bases and at J to 6 bases, leaving 7 bases not matched to a gene.